The TCR beta chain under discussion was sequenced for a study of blood T cell repertoires in COVID-19. For the study at large: T cells, B-cell-depleted T cells, or PBMCs provided the cDNA or gDNA that served as material.

J was trimmed by 5 bases and V by 8 bases; bases with no gene match: 8. This CDR3 is 15 amino acids long. Germline values: CDR1 MNHEY, CDR2 SVGAGI. Clones were read by immunoSEQ multiplex PCR, and TCRdb kept only the in-frame ones, dropping some. The sample has about 320,000 clones; under 90% are singletons. The cohort comprised adults aged roughly 18 to 100 years residing in about two dozen US areas. The sequence was collected from a man aged 60 to 75 who had recovered from COVID-19. The sequenced sample was PBMCs or T cells enriched from blood (not recorded which). V usage is TRBV6-5 and J usage is TRBJ2-2; TRBD1 matches at 10 bases. As DNA, the CDR3 is TGTGCCAGCCGCCGGGACAGGGGATATACCGGGGAGCTGTTTTTT. This sequence encodes CASRRDRGYTGELFF.